What follows is one T cell receptor beta chain and its context. The sample holds one count of this clone. Its antigen is currently not known. The record has no base qualities; no much larger clone is one base away. The collaborating institutions used their own protocols to collect whole blood in K2EDTA tubes. Collaborator samples were shipped for TCRbeta analysis as frozen whole blood, isolated PBMCs, or DNA extracted from either sample type. The data belong to a study of blood T cell repertoires in COVID-19 (dated by TCRdb to 2018 to 2021). With regard to the full study: The collaborator samples originated in the United States, Italy and Spain and spanned the acute and convalescent phases of COVID-19. Sample metadata almost always included a de-identified subject ID, COVID-19 status, age in years and sex. Where HLA class I and class II types were available, the types were taken from metadata supplied by the sample provider, not from assay-based typing. The material from the prospective study consisted of cDNA or gDNA derived from T cells, B-cell-depleted T cells, or PBMCs. The repertoires were made available in a free public database intended to serve as a resource for research on the immune response to SARS-CoV-2. The samples were drawn from two sources: the first 160 participants of the ongoing ImmuneRACE study, and 950 to 1,500 subjects contributed by 6 global collaborators. The dataset comprised deeply sampled blood TCRbeta repertoires from subjects exposed to, actively infected with, or recovered from COVID-19.

Study-wide conclusions, independent of this receptor: The amount of clinical and demographic metadata varied by source and participant and was provided uncurated.

The immunoSEQ Assay, a bias-controlled multiplex PCR, was used to amplify TCRbeta CDR3 regions from genomic DNA. As for the authors' bioinformatics: Nucleated cell counts per sample were estimated from amplification of reference gene primers within the assay. To quantify the absolute abundance of each unique TCRbeta CDR3 rearrangement, sequence reads were collapsed and filtered. For each sample, productive Simpson clonality was calculated as the square root of Simpson's diversity index over productive rearrangements. The table comes from immuneACCESS by way of TCRdb, which keeps in-frame sequences with V and J called. Part of the clones is missing from these tables; in studies checked, under half for an unresolved V gene and the rest for unknown reasons. V, J and clone size are those of that table, while D and trimming were read from the DNA. In all, the sample holds approximately 210,000 clones, and less than 90% of those were seen once. Jointly, the top ten make up 1.9% of the sample.

From a lookup of the germline V gene, CDR1 and CDR2 are SGDLS and YYNGEE. V loses 1 base, J loses 4 bases, and the germline ends lie 12 bases apart. Taken from cysteine to phenylalanine, the CDR3 has 15 residues. CDR3 DNA is the only sequence kept; it has 45 bases, read in frame from the first base. Here the chain combines TRBV9 and TRBJ2-1; D gene: possibly TRBD1, on 5 matching bases. The clonotype was recovered from a man aged 35-49 years with active or convalescent COVID-19. The sample consisted of peripheral blood. CDR3 region: CASSVSGHGYNEQFF. The base sequence is TGTGCCAGCAGCGTATCTGGACATGGGTACAATGAGCAGTTCTTC.